The 11 T cell receptor beta chains below all came from one sample that was sequenced in a study of blood T cell repertoires in COVID-19. Only in-frame clones appear in the TCRdb table, and some are missing; sequencing was by immunoSEQ multiplex PCR. Of around 450,000 clones in the sample, about 89% were seen once. Sequences were obtained from peripheral blood. These receptors all stem from a woman aged 25 to 39 with acute or convalescent COVID-19.

This clone was found a few times. V is TRBV3-1 (or the pseudogene TRBV3-2) and J is TRBJ1-2; D gene ambiguous. CDR3 length: 13 amino acids. Germline assignment: CDR1 LGHDT and CDR2 YNNKEL (reference sequence). The germline V and J ends were trimmed by 4 bases and 8 bases, with 14 bases remaining between them. CDR3 amino acids: CASSPRKGGGYTF. The CDR3 DNA reads TGTGCCAGCAGCCCCCGCAAGGGCGGGGGCTACACCTTC.

The CDR3 DNA reads TGCGCCAGCAGCCAATTGGGGACAGGTTGGGGAGAGACCCAGTACTTC. Translating gives CASSQLGTGWGETQYF. The chain joins TRBV4-1 to TRBJ2-5; 8 nucleotides match TRBD1. The CDR3 consists of 16 residues. Trimming removed 2 bases from V and 4 bases from J; junction bases left unmatched: 9. The germline V gene encodes CDR1 MGHRA and CDR2 YSYEKL.

This chain joins TRBV5-1 and TRBJ2-7; tentative D call: TRBD1 (6 bases). Germline CDR1 is SGHRS and CDR2 is YFSETQ. Trimming removed 4 bases at V and 5 bases at J, with 13 bases between. The CDR3 is 13 residues long. CDR3 nucleotide sequence: TGCGCCAGCAGCCCTACAGGGTCCCACGAGCAGTACTTC. Translated, it gives CASSPTGSHEQYF.

The chain employs TRBV2 and TRBJ2-7; D perhaps matches TRBD1 (5 bases). CDR3 length: 15 amino acids. CDR1 is SNHLY and CDR2 is FYNNEI in the germline V gene. V lost 7 bases and J 3 bases, leaving 19 bases between the germline ends. The CDR3 sequence is CASNSPEVQGYEQYF. The CDR3 coding sequence is TGTGCCAGCAACTCGCCCGAGGTGCAGGGCTACGAGCAGTACTTC. Drawing the rest from reference TRBV2 and TRBJ2-7, the complete variable domain is EPEVTQTPSHQVTQMGQEVILRCVPISNHLYFYWYRQILGQKVEFLVSFYNNEISEKSEIFDDQFSVERPDGSNFTLKIRSTKLEDSAMYFCASNSPEVQGYEQYFGPGTRLTVT.

This chain uses TRBV13 with TRBJ2-3; 10 bases are a match to TRBD1. Germline values: CDR1 PRHDT, CDR2 FYEKMQ (reference sequence). The CDR3 extends over 15 amino acids. With V trimmed by 6 bases and J by 2 bases, 5 bases remained unmatched. The CDR3: CASSPGQGVTDTQYF. Written as DNA, the CDR3 is TGTGCCAGCAGTCCCGGACAGGGGGTCACAGATACGCAGTATTTT. Based on the CDR3 plus reference TRBV13 and TRBJ2-3, the full variable domain is AAGVIQSPRHLIKEKRETATLKCYPIPRHDTVYWYQQGPGQDPQFLISFYEKMQSDKGSIPDRFSAQQFSDYHSELNMSSLELGDSALYFCASSPGQGVTDTQYFGPGTRLTVL.

The gene calls are TRBV3-1 (or the pseudogene TRBV3-2) and TRBJ2-2, with 9 bases matching TRBD2. The CDR3 is 19 amino acids. Per germline, CDR1 LGHDT and CDR2 YNNKEL (reference sequence). V gave up 1 base and J gave up 7 bases; unmatched junction bases: 16. CDR3 protein: CASSQVFFRRRGGGGELFF. DNA of the CDR3: TGTGCCAGCAGCCAAGTATTTTTTCGGCGGCGGGGGGGCGGCGGGGAGCTGTTTTTT.

This sequence joins TRBV5-4 and TRBJ1-1; D is perhaps TRBD1 (6 bases). Germline V gene lookup returns CDR1 SGHNT and CDR2 YYREEE (reference sequence). This CDR3 spans 15 amino acids. V was shortened by 3 bases and J by 1 base, with 13 bases between the two germline ends. The CDR3 DNA follows: TGTGCCAGCAGCTCTTTCTGGGGGCGGAACACTGAAGCTTTCTTT. As protein: CASSSFWGRNTEAFF.

The V and J genes are TRBV15 and TRBJ2-1, with TRBD2 identical over 8 bases. The germline V gene has CDR1 LNHNV and CDR2 YYDKDF (reference sequence). The J segment lost 2 bases and the V segment lost 10 bases, leaving 7 bases of the junction unmatched. This CDR3 region has 14 residues. The CDR3 region is CASRGGQAYNEQFF. The CDR3 DNA sequence: TGTGCCAGCCGGGGGGGCCAAGCCTACAATGAGCAGTTCTTC.

The chain uses TRBV29-1 and TRBJ1-4, with D perhaps matching TRBD1 (6 bases). Germline values: CDR1 SQVTM, CDR2 ANQGSEA. The germline V and J ends were trimmed by 7 bases and 3 bases, with 12 bases remaining between them. There are 13 residues in the CDR3. The CDR3, as DNA: TGCAGCGCCTCAGGGGATGCTAATGAAAAACTGTTTTTT. As protein: CSASGDANEKLFF.

The chain employs TRBV21-1 and TRBJ2-7; TRBD1, the table's D call, was not compared with the DNA. TRBV21-1 is recorded as a pseudogene. This CDR3 is 15 amino acids long. The CDR3 DNA is TGTGCCAGCAGCAAGGTCCAGGGGACAACCTACGAGCAGTACTTC. This codes for CASSKVQGTTYEQYF.

The V call is TRBV7-9, the J call TRBJ1-3; 7 bases match TRBD1. This CDR3 comprises 14 residues. V shed 2 bases, J shed 3 bases, and the junction held 1 base outside the gene matches. CDR1 is SEHNR, CDR2 FQNEAQ, per germline (reference sequence). The chain's CDR3 is CASSLSGGGNTIYF. CDR3 coding DNA: TGTGCCAGCAGCTTATCAGGGGGTGGAAACACCATATATTTT. The full variable domain, rest sourced from reference TRBV7-9 and TRBJ1-3, is DTGVSQNPRHKITKRGQNVTFRCDPISEHNRLYWYRQTLGQGPEFLTYFQNEAQLEKSRLLSDRFSAERPKGSFSTLEIQRTEQGDSAMYLCASSLSGGGNTIYFGEGSWLTVV.